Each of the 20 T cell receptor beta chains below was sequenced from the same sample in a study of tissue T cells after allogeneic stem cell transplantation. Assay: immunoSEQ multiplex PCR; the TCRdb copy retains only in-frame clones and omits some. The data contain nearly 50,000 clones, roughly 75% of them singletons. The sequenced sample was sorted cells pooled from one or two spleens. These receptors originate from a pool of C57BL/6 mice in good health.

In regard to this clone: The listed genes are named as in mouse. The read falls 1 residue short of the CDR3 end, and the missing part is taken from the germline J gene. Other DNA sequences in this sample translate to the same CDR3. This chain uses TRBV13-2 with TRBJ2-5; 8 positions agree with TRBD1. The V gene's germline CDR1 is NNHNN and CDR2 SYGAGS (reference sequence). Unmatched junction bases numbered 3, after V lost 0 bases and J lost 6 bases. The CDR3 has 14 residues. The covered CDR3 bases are TGTGCCAGCGGTGATGCAGGGGGCGGGGACACCCAGTAC. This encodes CASGDAGGGDTQY. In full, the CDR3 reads CASGDAGGGDTQYF.

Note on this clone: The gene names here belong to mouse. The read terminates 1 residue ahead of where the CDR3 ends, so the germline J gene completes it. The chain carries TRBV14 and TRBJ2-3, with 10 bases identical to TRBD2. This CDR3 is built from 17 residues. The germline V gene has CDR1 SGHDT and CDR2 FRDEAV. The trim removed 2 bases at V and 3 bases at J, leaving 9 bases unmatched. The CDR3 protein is CASSLSWGGPYAETLYF. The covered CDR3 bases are TGTGCCAGCAGTTTAAGCTGGGGGGGCCCTTACGCAGAAACGCTGTAT. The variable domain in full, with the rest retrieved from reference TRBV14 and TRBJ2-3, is EAGVTQSPRYAVLQEGQAVSFWCDPISGHDTLYWYQQPRDQGPQLLVYFRDEAVIDNSQLPSDRFSAVRPKGTNSTLKIQSAKQGDTATYLCASSLSWGGPYAETLYFGSGTRLTVL.

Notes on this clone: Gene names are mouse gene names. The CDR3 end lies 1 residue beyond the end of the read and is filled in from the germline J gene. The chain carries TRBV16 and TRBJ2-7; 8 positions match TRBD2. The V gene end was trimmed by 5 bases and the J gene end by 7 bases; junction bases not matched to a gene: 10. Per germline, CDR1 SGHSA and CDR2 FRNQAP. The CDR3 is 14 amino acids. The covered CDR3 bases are TGTGCAAGCAGCCTGGGGGGCGCGTTGAGGGAACAGTAC. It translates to CASSLGGALREQY. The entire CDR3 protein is CASSLGGALREQYF. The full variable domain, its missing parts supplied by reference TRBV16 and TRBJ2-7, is NAGVIQTPRHKVTGKGQEATLWCEPISGHSAVFWYRQTIVQGLEFLTYFRNQAPIDDSGMPKERFSAQMPNQSHSTLKIQSTQPQDSAVYLCASSLGGALREQYFGPGTRLTVL.

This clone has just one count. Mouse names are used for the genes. The covered CDR3 bases are TGTGCCAGCGGTGATGCCGGGTCTTCGCCCCTCTAC. Protein: CASGDAGSSPLY. The CDR3 as a whole reads CASGDAGSSPLYF. This chain joins TRBV13-2 and TRBJ1-6; D is ambiguous. The CDR3 end is not reached by the read, which stops 1 residue before it; the germline J gene fills it in. TRBJ1-6 is an ORF, with its function uncertain. CDR3 length: 13 residues. The germline CDR1 and CDR2 sequences are NNHNN and SYGAGS (reference sequence). The V end lost 0 bases, the J end lost 9 bases, and 7 bases lay between the germline ends.

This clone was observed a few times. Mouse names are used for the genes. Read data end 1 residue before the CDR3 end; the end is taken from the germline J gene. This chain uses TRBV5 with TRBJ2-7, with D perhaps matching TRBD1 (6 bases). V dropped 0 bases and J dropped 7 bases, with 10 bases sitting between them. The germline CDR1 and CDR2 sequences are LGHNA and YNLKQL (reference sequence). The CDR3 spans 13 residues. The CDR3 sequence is CASSQDTRGEQYF. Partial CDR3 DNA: TGTGCCAGCAGCCAAGATACCAGGGGCGAACAGTAC.

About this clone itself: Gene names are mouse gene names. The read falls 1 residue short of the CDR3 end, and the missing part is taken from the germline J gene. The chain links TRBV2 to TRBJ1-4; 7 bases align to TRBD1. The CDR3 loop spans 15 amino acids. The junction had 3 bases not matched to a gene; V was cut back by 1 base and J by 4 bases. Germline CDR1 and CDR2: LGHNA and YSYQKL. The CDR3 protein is CASSQARGINERLFF. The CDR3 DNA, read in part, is TGTGCCAGCAGCCAAGCCAGGGGGATCAACGAAAGATTATTT.

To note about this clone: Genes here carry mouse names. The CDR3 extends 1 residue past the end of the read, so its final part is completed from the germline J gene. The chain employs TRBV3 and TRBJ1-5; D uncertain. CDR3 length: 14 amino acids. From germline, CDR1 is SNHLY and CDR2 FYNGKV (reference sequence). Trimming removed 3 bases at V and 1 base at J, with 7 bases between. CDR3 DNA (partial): TGTGCCAGCAGCTTTTCGGGGAACAACCAGGCTCCGCTT. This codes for CASSFSGNNQAPL. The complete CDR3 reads CASSFSGNNQAPLF.

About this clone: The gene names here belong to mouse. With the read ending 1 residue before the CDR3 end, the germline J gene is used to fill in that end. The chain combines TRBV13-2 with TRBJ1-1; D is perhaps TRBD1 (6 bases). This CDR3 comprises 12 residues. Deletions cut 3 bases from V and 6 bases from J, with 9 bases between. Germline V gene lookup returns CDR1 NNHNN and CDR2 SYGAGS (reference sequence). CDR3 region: CASGVRGAEVFF. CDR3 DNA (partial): TGTGCCAGCGGTGTAAGGGGGGCAGAAGTCTTC.

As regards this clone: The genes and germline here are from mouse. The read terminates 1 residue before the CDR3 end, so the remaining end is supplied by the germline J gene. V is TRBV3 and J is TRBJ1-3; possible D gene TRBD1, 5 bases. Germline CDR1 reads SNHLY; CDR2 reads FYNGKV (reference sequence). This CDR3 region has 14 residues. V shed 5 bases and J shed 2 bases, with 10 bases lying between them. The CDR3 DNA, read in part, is TGTGCCAGCAGCCAGAAAGGGGCTGGAAATACGCTCTAT. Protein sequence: CASSQKGAGNTLY. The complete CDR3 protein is CASSQKGAGNTLYF.

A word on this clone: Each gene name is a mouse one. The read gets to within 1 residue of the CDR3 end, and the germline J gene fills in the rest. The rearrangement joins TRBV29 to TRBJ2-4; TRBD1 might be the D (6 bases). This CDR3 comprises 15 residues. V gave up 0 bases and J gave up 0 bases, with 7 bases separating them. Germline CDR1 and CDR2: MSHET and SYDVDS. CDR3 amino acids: CASSLSQGSQNTLYF. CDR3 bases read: TGTGCTAGCAGTTTATCGCAGGGGAGTCAAAACACCTTGTAC. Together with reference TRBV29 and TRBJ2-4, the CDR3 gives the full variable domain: DMKVTQMPRYLIKRMGENVLLECGQDMSHETMYWYRQDPGLGLQLIYISYDVDSNSEGDIPKGYRVSRKKREHFSLILDSAKTNQTSVYFCASSLSQGSQNTLYFGAGTRLSVL.

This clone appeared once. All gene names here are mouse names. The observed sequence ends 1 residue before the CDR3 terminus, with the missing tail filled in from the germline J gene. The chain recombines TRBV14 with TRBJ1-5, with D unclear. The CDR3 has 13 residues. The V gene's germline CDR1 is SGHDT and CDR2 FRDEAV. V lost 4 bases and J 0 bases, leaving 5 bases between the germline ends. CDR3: CASSHINNQAPLF. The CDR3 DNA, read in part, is TGTGCCAGCAGTCACATTAACAACCAGGCTCCGCTT.

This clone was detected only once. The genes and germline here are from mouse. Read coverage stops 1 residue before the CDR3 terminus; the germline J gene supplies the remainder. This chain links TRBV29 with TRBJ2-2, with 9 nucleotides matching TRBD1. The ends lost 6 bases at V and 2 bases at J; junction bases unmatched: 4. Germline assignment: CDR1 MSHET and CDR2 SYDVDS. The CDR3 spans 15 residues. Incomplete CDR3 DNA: TGTGCTAGCAGCCCCGGGACAGGGAACACCGGGCAGCTCTAC. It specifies CASSPGTGNTGQLY. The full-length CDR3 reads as CASSPGTGNTGQLYF.

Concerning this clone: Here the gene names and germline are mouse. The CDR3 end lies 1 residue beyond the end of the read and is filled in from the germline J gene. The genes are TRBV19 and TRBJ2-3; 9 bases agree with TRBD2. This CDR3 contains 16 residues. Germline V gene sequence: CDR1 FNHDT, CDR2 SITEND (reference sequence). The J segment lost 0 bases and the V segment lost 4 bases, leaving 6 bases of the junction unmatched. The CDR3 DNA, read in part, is TGTGCCAGCAGTTTACTGGGGGGTCCTAGTGCAGAAACGCTGTAT. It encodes CASSLLGGPSAETLY. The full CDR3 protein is CASSLLGGPSAETLYF.

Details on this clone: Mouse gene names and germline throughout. The covered CDR3 bases are TGTGCCAGCAGTTTAGGGGACACAGAAGTCTTC. Its protein is CASSLGDTEVF. The whole CDR3 protein is CASSLGDTEVFF. J is TRBJ1-1 and V is TRBV15; unclear D gene. The sequenced fragment ends 1 residue before the CDR3 boundary, so the rest is inferred from the germline J gene. This CDR3 is 12 amino acids long. Germline assignment: CDR1 SGHND and CDR2 FRSKSL. Trimming shortened V by 1 base and J by 3 bases, and 3 bases separated the two germline ends.

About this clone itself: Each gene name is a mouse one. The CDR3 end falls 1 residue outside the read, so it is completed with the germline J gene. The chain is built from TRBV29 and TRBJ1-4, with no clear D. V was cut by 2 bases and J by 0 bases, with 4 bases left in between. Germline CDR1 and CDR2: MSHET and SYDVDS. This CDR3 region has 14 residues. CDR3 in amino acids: CASSLGLSNERLFF. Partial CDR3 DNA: TGTGCTAGCAGTTTAGGGCTTTCCAACGAAAGATTATTT.

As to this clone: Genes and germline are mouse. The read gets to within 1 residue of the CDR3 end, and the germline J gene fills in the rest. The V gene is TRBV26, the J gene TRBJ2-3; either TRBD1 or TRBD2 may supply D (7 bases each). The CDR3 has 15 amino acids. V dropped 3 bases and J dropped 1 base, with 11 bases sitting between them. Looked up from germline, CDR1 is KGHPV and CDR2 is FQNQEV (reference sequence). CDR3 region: CASSLRGGGAETLYF. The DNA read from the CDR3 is TGTGCCAGCAGTCTCAGGGGGGGAGGTGCAGAAACGCTGTAT. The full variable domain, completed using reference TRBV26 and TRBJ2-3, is NSKVIQTPRYLVKGQGQKAKMRCIPEKGHPVVFWYQQNKNNEFKFLINFQNQEVLQQIDMTEKRFSAECPSNSPCSLEIQSSEAGDSALYLCASSLRGGGAETLYFGSGTRLTVL.

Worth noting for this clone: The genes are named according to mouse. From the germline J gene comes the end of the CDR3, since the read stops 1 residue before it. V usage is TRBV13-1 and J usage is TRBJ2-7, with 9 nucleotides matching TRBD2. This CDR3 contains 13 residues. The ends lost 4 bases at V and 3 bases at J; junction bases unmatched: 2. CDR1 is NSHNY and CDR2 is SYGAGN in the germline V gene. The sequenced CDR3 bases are TGTGCCAGCAGTTTGGGGGGGCGCTATGAACAGTAC. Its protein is CASSLGGRYEQY. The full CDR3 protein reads CASSLGGRYEQYF.

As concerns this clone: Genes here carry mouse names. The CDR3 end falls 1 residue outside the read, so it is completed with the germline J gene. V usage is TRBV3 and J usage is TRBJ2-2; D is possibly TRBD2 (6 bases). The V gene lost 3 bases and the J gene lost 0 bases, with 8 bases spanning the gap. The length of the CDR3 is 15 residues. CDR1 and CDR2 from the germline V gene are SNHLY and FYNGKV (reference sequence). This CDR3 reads CASSFLGPNTGQLYF. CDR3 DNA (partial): TGTGCCAGCAGCTTTCTGGGGCCAAACACCGGGCAGCTCTAC.

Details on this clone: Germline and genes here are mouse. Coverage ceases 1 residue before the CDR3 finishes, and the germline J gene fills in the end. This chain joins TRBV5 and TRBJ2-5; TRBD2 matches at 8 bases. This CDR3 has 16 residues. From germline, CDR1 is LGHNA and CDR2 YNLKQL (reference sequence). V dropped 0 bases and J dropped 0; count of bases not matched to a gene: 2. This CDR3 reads CASSQDWGDNQDTQYF. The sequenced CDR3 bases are TGTGCCAGCAGCCAAGACTGGGGGGACAACCAAGACACCCAGTAC.

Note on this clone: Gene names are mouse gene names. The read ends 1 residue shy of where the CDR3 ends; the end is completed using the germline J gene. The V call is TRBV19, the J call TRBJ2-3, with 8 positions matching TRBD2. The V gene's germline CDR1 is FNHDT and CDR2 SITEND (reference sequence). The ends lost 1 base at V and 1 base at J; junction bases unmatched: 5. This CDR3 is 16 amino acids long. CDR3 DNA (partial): TGTGCCAGCAGTATAACGGGGGGGCGCGGTGCAGAAACGCTGTAT. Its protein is CASSITGGRGAETLY. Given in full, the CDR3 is CASSITGGRGAETLYF.